Each of the 32 T cell receptor beta chains below was sequenced from the same sample in a study of T cells in Graves' hyperthyroidism and ophthalmopathy. There were TCR beta CDR3 regions amplified from RNA transcripts. RT-PCR in the first round (using the HTBI primer set) targeted the TCR CDR3. One entry per CDR3 protein, called by TCRdb with MiXCR from the multiplex PCR reads. The table lists a few hundred thousand distinct CDR3 sequences, 15% to 19% of them singletons. The sample comprised blood. All receptors derive from a woman aged 30 to 39 with Graves' hyperthyroidism.

This sequence joins TRBV5-1 and TRBJ1-2; 10 bases fit TRBD1. The J segment lost 3 bases and the V segment lost 5 bases, leaving 7 bases of the junction unmatched. Germline CDR1 SGHRS, CDR2 YFSETQ. This CDR3 is 15 amino acids long. The CDR3 region has the DNA TGCGCCAGCAGGTCCGGGACAGGGGTCTACTATGGCTACACCTTC. Amino acids: CASRSGTGVYYGYTF.

The chain is built from TRBV4-2 and TRBJ1-1; D call uncertain. Germline CDR1 LGHNA, CDR2 YNFKEQ. Between the trimmed V and J ends, which lost 6 bases and 2 bases, there was a span of 7 bases. CDR3 length equals 12 residues. CDR3: CASRSDNTEAFF. The CDR3 region has the DNA TGTGCCAGCAGGTCAGACAACACTGAAGCTTTCTTT.

This clonotype was observed a few times. The chain joins TRBV12-3 or TRBV12-4 to TRBJ1-5, with D unresolved. The length of the CDR3 is 14 residues. V was clipped by 3 bases and J by 2 bases, with 8 bases between them. As DNA, the CDR3 is TGTGCCAGCAGTTTTTCCGGCCGCAATCAGCCCCAGCATTTT. Residues: CASSFSGRNQPQHF.

This clonotype was recorded at least ten times. The chain uses TRBV2 and TRBJ2-7; 9 nucleotides line up with TRBD1. V gave up 5 bases and J gave up 2 bases; unmatched junction bases: 10. Germline loops: CDR1 SNHLY, CDR2 FYNNEI. The CDR3 contains 16 residues. CDR3 protein: CASSHPGDRVTYEQYF. The CDR3 bases are TGTGCCAGCAGTCATCCGGGGGACAGGGTCACCTACGAGCAGTACTTC.

Many counts were recorded for this clonotype. The chain recombines TRBV7-9 with TRBJ2-3; D not certain. CDR1 SEHNR and CDR2 FQNEAQ come from the germline V gene (reference sequence). This CDR3 is 13 amino acids long. Trimming pared 4 bases from V and 8 bases from J, leaving 13 bases between. Written as DNA, the CDR3 is TGTGCCAGCAGCTCCCTGCCAGACCCTACGCAGTATTTT. It is translated as CASSSLPDPTQYF. The variable domain in full, completed from reference TRBV7-9 and TRBJ2-3, reads DTGVSQNPRHKITKRGQNVTFRCDPISEHNRLYWYRQTLGQGPEFLTYFQNEAQLEKSRLLSDRFSAERPKGSFSTLEIQRTEQGDSAMYLCASSSLPDPTQYFGPGTRLTVL.

This clonotype came up many times. This chain uses TRBV12-5 with TRBJ2-3, with 10 bases aligning to TRBD2. CDR3 length: 17 amino acids. Germline V CDR1 and CDR2: LGHNT, FRNRAP. V was clipped by 0 bases and J by 10 bases; unmatched bases: 13. This CDR3 is CASGLVRSAGGPSAQYF. The CDR3 nucleotides read TGTGCTAGTGGTTTGGTAAGATCAGCGGGAGGGCCCTCTGCGCAGTATTTT. The full variable domain, its missing parts supplied by reference TRBV12-5 and TRBJ2-3, is DARVTQTPRHKVTEMGQEVTMRCQPILGHNTVFWYRQTMMQGLELLAYFRNRAPLDDSGMPKDRFSAEMPDATLATLKIQPSEPRDSAVYFCASGLVRSAGGPSAQYFGPGTRLTVL.

This clonotype came up a few times. The chain combines TRBV10-2 with TRBJ1-6; no clear D. V was clipped by 7 bases and J by 11 bases, with 6 bases between them. The germline gives CDR1 WSHSY, CDR2 SAAADI. The CDR3 length is 10 residues. The CDR3 sequence is CASNGPPLHF. The CDR3 DNA reads TGCGCCAGCAATGGGCCACCCCTCCACTTT.

This clonotype came up many times. The V and J genes are TRBV10-1 and TRBJ2-5; 10 bases match TRBD2. Trimming cost V 7 bases and J 4 bases; bases outside gene matches: 6. Germline V gives CDR1 WNHNN, CDR2 SYGVQD (reference sequence). This CDR3 contains 14 residues. CDR3 sequence (DNA): TGCGCCAGCAACTGGACTAGCGGAGGAGAGACCCAGTACTTC. Its protein product is CASNWTSGGETQYF.

There are many counts of this clonotype. The V and J genes are TRBV20-1 and TRBJ2-5; 8 bases fit TRBD1. The CDR3 has 13 residues. Trimming at V came to 6 bases and at J to 5 bases, leaving 8 bases not matched to a gene. CDR1 DFQATT and CDR2 SNEGSKA come from the germline V gene (reference sequence). This CDR3 reads CSAETGDRETQYF. Written as DNA, the CDR3 is TGCAGTGCCGAGACAGGGGACCGGGAGACCCAGTACTTC.

This clonotype was detected only a few times. Germline and junction disagree at one end, which may indicate a read error. This chain's CDR3 is CGVTRTSSDEQFF. CDR3 coding DNA: TGCGGCGTTACCCGGACATCGTCGGATGAGCAGTTCTTC. The genes are TRBV29-1 and TRBJ2-1; the D gene is possibly TRBD1 (5 bases). There are 13 residues in the CDR3. Germline CDR1 reads SQVTM; CDR2 reads ANQGSEA.

This clonotype occurred many times. This rearrangement joins TRBV11-2 to TRBJ2-2; no clear D. The ends were cut back, 5 bases at V and 5 bases at J, with 12 bases in the middle. CDR1 and CDR2 from the germline V gene are SGHAT and FQNNGV. This CDR3 comprises 14 residues. The CDR3 region is CASSQPSVTGELFF. The CDR3, as DNA: TGTGCCAGCAGCCAACCTAGTGTTACCGGGGAGCTGTTTTTT. The whole variable domain, filled in from reference TRBV11-2 and TRBJ2-2, reads EAGVAQSPRYKIIEKRQSVAFWCNPISGHATLYWYQQILGQGPKLLIQFQNNGVVDDSQLPKDRFSAERLKGVDSTLKIQPAKLEDSAVYLCASSQPSVTGELFFGEGSRLTVL.

The chain uses TRBV20-1 and TRBJ2-1; 9 bases are a match to TRBD1. The CDR3 covers 13 residues. Germline CDR1 is DFQATT and CDR2 is SNEGSKA (reference sequence). The junction had 1 base not matched to a gene; V was cut back by 1 base and J by 6 bases. The CDR3 DNA reads TGCAGTGCTAGAGGGACAGGGGCCAATGAGCAGTTCTTC. This gives the protein CSARGTGANEQFF.

J is TRBJ2-1 and V is TRBV24-1; 8 bases line up with TRBD2. The V gene's germline CDR1 is KGHDR and CDR2 SFDVKD. There are 16 residues in the CDR3. After removal of 6 bases from V and 9 bases from J, the junction contained 15 bases not matched to a gene. The CDR3 loop reads CATSRGGQGVKSEQFF. CDR3 DNA sequence: TGTGCCACCAGTCGCGGGGGGCAGGGAGTCAAGAGTGAGCAGTTCTTC.

This chain joins TRBV3-1 and TRBJ2-2, with 9 bases that match TRBD2. Germline V lookup: CDR1 LGHDT, CDR2 YNNKEL (reference sequence). V was clipped by 8 bases and J by 7 bases; unmatched bases: 14. This CDR3 is 16 amino acids long. The CDR3 DNA reads as TGTGCCAGCGGACTGGGCGGGAGGGCCTCATTCGGGGAGCTGTTTTTT. Translating gives CASGLGGRASFGELFF.

The chain has TRBV28 and TRBJ1-3; no clear D gene. V was pared by 3 bases and J by 9 bases, with 18 bases between. The CDR3 has 15 amino acids. Per germline, CDR1 MDHEN and CDR2 SYDVKM. The CDR3 sequence: CASSFSFERLGTIYF. CDR3 coding DNA: TGTGCCAGCAGTTTTTCCTTCGAACGTCTAGGCACCATATATTTT.

The table lists this clonotype with many counts. The chain couples TRBV7-2 to TRBJ2-3; D is unclear. CDR1 and CDR2 (germline): SGHTA, FQGNSA. The length of the CDR3 is 13 residues. Trimming left V 2 bases short and J 4 bases short, with 7 bases between. CDR3 amino acids: CASSLLAADTQYF. DNA of the CDR3: TGTGCCAGCAGCTTACTGGCAGCAGATACGCAGTATTTT.

This clonotype was seen more than once but under ten times. The chain has TRBV7-6 and TRBJ2-1; 7 positions agree with TRBD2. CDR1 and CDR2 from the germline V gene are SGHVS and FNYEAQ. Losses at the gene ends were 1 base for V and 12 bases for J; bases not matched to a gene: 0. The length of the CDR3 is 11 residues. The chain's CDR3 is CASSLGLAQFF. The DNA for the CDR3 is TGTGCCAGCAGCTTAGGACTAGCGCAGTTCTTC. Variable domain in full (rest from reference TRBV7-6 and TRBJ2-1): GAGVSQSPRYKVTKRGQDVALRCDPISGHVSLYWYRQALGQGPEFLTYFNYEAQQDKSGLPNDRFSAERPEGSISTLTIQRTEQRDSAMYRCASSLGLAQFFGPGTRLTVL.

The chain couples TRBV10-3 to TRBJ2-1; D unresolved. The CDR3 totals 16 residues. Germline CDR1 reads ENHRY; CDR2 reads SYGVKD. The germline V and J ends were trimmed by 2 bases and 0 bases, with 11 bases remaining between them. The CDR3: CAISEPAVSSYNEQFF. The DNA of the CDR3 is TGTGCCATCAGTGAGCCAGCAGTCAGCTCCTACAATGAGCAGTTCTTC.

This clonotype was seen at least ten times. The genes are TRBV29-1 and TRBJ1-1; D is unclear. The CDR3 covers 14 residues. Germline V gives CDR1 SQVTM, CDR2 ANQGSEA. V lost 3 bases and J 1 base, leaving 12 bases between the germline ends. DNA of the CDR3: TGCAGCGTTGAGATGCGGCTAGGGAACACTGAAGCTTTCTTT. This sequence encodes CSVEMRLGNTEAFF.

This clonotype was counted between two and nine times. V and J are TRBV12-5 and TRBJ2-7; no clear D. The CDR3 sequence is 14 residues long. The germline V gene has CDR1 LGHNT and CDR2 FRNRAP. V lost 3 bases to trimming and J lost 0 bases, with 9 bases between them. CDR3 region: CASGFGGPSYEQYF. CDR3 coding DNA: TGTGCTAGTGGTTTTGGCGGCCCCTCCTACGAGCAGTACTTC.

The chain combines TRBV19 with TRBJ1-1; tentatively, D is TRBD1 (5 bases). This CDR3 region has 14 residues. V dropped 0 bases and J dropped 4 bases, with 9 bases sitting between them. Germline lookup yields CDR1 LNHDA and CDR2 SQIVND (reference sequence). CDR3 region: CASSIDGGGTEAFF. The CDR3 coding sequence is TGTGCCAGTAGTATAGATGGGGGAGGCACTGAAGCTTTCTTT.

The table lists this clonotype with many counts. The chain has TRBV7-8 and TRBJ2-1, with a weak D call TRBD2 (6 bases). The CDR3 contains 15 residues. Germline V gene sequence: CDR1 SGHVS, CDR2 FQNEAQ. Trimming left V 4 bases short and J 9 bases short, with 19 bases between. CDR3 amino acids: CASSSVAGSFSEQFF. CDR3 in DNA: TGTGCCAGCAGCTCCGTCGCCGGGAGTTTCAGTGAGCAGTTCTTC.

This clonotype was counted many times. This chain links TRBV12-3 or TRBV12-4 with TRBJ2-7, with 7 bases fitting TRBD1. The CDR3 sequence is 13 residues long. Trimming cost V 3 bases and J 11 bases; bases outside gene matches: 10. CDR3 amino acids: CASSFRSTGEKYF. The CDR3 DNA is TGTGCCAGCAGTTTCCGCTCCACAGGGGAGAAGTACTTC.

In its sample, this clonotype was seen many times. The rearrangement uses TRBV5-4 and TRBJ2-7, with a tentative D call TRBD2 (5 bases). Germline CDR1 is SGHNT and CDR2 is YYREEE (reference sequence). CDR3 length: 14 residues. The V end lost 3 bases, the J end lost 2 bases, and 12 bases lay between the germline ends. CDR3 sequence (DNA): TGTGCCAGCAGCTGGTCGAGCGGCACCTACGAGCAGTACTTC. Protein sequence: CASSWSSGTYEQYF. Drawing the rest from reference TRBV5-4 and TRBJ2-7, the complete variable domain is ETGVTQSPTHLIKTRGQQVTLRCSSQSGHNTVSWYQQALGQGPQFIFQYYREEENGRGNFPPRFSGLQFPNYSSELNVNALELDDSALYLCASSWSSGTYEQYFGPGTRLTVT.

In its sample, this clonotype was seen many times. The chain combines TRBV20-1 with TRBJ2-1, with TRBD2 matching over 13 bases. Trimming removed 6 bases from V and 5 bases from J; junction bases left unmatched: 4. There are 14 residues in the CDR3. Germline CDR1 is DFQATT and CDR2 is SNEGSKA (reference sequence). This chain's CDR3 is CSAQGLAGNNEQFF. CDR3 nucleotide sequence: TGCAGTGCACAGGGACTAGCGGGAAACAATGAGCAGTTCTTC.

This clonotype was counted many times. The V gene is TRBV28, the J gene TRBJ2-7; D might be TRBD2 (5 bases). The V gene lost 2 bases and the J gene lost 0 bases, with 20 bases spanning the gap. This CDR3 region has 18 residues. The V gene's germline CDR1 is MDHEN and CDR2 SYDVKM. DNA of the CDR3: TGTGCCAGCAGTTTAGTTAGTAGCGCAAAAACCAGCTCCTACGAGCAGTACTTC. Translation gives CASSLVSSAKTSSYEQYF.

There are many counts of this clonotype. The CDR3 coding sequence is TGTGCCAGCAGTTACGGGAGGGACTTTGGGACCCAGTACTTC. Residues: CASSYGRDFGTQYF. The rearrangement uses TRBV6-5 and TRBJ2-5; 7 bases align to TRBD2. After removal of 2 bases from V and 7 bases from J, the junction contained 7 bases not matched to a gene. The length of the CDR3 is 14 residues. In germline, CDR1 is MNHEY, CDR2 SVGAGI.

This clonotype was seen a handful of times. V gene TRBV5-4 combines with J gene TRBJ2-7; no clear D gene. Germline lookup yields CDR1 SGHNT and CDR2 YYREEE (reference sequence). The CDR3 sequence is 13 residues long. With 1 base removed from V and 3 bases from J, the gap between germline ends came to 8 bases. CDR3 residues: CASSLNSRYEQYF. The CDR3 nucleotides read TGTGCCAGCAGCTTGAATTCCCGCTACGAGCAGTACTTC.

This clonotype showed up just a few times. This chain links TRBV3-1 with TRBJ2-3; no firm D call. CDR1 and CDR2 from the germline V gene are LGHDT and YNNKEL (reference sequence). Trimming took 3 bases from V and 0 from J, leaving 16 bases between them. The CDR3 has 17 amino acids. CDR3 coding DNA: TGTGCCAGCAGCCAGACCACCCGGGCGCTGAGCACAGATACGCAGTATTTT. Translated, it gives CASSQTTRALSTDTQYF.

In its sample, this clonotype was seen many times. The chain has TRBV6-1 and TRBJ1-1; no reliable D call. Per the germline V gene, CDR1 is MNHNS and CDR2 is SASEGT. The CDR3 sequence is 14 residues long. Trimming cost V 2 bases and J 1 base, with 8 bases left between them. The CDR3 sequence: CASSEIGKNTEAFF. The CDR3 DNA reads TGTGCCAGCAGTGAAATAGGGAAGAACACTGAAGCTTTCTTT.

This chain connects TRBV12-5 to TRBJ2-1, with 7 nucleotides matching TRBD1. The CDR3 covers 16 residues. Germline CDR1 LGHNT, CDR2 FRNRAP. The V segment lost 7 bases and the J segment 9 bases; nucleotides outside the gene matches: 18. CDR3 amino acids: CASAQNRGVISGEQFF. The CDR3 coding sequence is TGTGCTAGTGCCCAAAACAGGGGAGTAATTTCGGGTGAGCAGTTCTTC.

This clonotype was recorded many times. The chain couples TRBV28 to TRBJ2-3; 9 nucleotides match TRBD2. V lost 4 bases to trimming and J lost 0 bases; unmatched junction nucleotides: 11. CDR1 is MDHEN, CDR2 SYDVKM, per germline. There are 18 residues in the CDR3. CDR3 sequence: CASSSPIRLADSTDTQYF. CDR3 in DNA: TGTGCCAGCAGTTCCCCGATTCGACTAGCGGATAGCACAGATACGCAGTATTTT.